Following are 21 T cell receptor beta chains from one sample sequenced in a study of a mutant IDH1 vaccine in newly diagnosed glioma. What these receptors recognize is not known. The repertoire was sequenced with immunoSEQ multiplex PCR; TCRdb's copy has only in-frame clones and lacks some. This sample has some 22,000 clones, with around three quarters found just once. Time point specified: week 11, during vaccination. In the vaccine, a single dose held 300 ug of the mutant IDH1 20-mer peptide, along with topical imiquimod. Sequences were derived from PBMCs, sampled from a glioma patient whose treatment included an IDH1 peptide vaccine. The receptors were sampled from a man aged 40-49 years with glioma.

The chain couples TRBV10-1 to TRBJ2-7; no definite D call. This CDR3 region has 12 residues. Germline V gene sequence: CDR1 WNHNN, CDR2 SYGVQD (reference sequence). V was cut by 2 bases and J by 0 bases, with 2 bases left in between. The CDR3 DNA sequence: TGCGCCAGCAGTGAGACCTCCTACGAGCAGTACTTC. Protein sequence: CASSETSYEQYF.

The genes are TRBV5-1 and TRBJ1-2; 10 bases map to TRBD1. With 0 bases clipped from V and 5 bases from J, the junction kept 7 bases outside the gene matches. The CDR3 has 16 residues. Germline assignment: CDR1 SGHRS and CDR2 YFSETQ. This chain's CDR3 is CASSLDAGTGDYGYTF. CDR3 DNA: TGCGCCAGCAGCTTGGACGCCGGGACAGGGGATTATGGCTACACCTTC.

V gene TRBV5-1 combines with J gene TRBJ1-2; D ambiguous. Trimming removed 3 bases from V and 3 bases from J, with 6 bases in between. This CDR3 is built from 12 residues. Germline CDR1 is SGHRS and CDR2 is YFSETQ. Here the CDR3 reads CASSYDDYGYTF. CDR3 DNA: TGCGCCAGCAGCTATGACGACTATGGCTACACCTTC.

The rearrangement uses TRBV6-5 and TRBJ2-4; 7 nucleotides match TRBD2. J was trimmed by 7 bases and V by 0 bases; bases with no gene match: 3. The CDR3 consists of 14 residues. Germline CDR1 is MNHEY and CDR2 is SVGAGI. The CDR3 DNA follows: TGTGCCAGCAGTTACTCCGGACTAGGGAACATTCAGTACTTC. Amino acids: CASSYSGLGNIQYF.

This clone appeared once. The DNA of the CDR3 is TGTGCCAGCAGTTCCTCAGTTGATTTTTCCTACGAGCAGTACGTC. Protein: CASSSSVDFSYEQYV. The gene calls are TRBV6-6 and TRBJ2-7; D call uncertain. V lost 4 bases, J lost 1 base, and 14 bases lay in between. This CDR3 is 15 amino acids long. Germline assignment: CDR1 MNHNY and CDR2 SVGAGI (reference sequence).

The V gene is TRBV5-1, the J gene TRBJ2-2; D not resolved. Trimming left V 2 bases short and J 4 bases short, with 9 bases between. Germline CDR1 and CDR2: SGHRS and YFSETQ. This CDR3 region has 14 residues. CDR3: CASSFSIGTGELFF. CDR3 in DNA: TGCGCCAGCAGCTTTAGTATCGGCACCGGGGAGCTGTTTTTT.

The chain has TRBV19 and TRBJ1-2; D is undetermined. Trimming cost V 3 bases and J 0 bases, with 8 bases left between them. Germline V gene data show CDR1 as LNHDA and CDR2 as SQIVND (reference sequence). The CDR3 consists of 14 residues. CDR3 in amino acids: CASSMRASNYGYTF. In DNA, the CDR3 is TGTGCCAGTAGTATGAGGGCCTCTAACTATGGCTACACCTTC. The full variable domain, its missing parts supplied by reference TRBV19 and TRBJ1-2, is DGGITQSPKYLFRKEGQNVTLSCEQNLNHDAMYWYRQDPGQGLRLIYYSQIVNDFQKGDIAEGYSVSREKKESFPLTVTSAQKNPTAFYLCASSMRASNYGYTFGSGTRLTVV.

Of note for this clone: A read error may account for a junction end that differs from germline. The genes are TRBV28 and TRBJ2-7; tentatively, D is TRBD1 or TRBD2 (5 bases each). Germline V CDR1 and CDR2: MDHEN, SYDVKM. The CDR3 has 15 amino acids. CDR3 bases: TGTACCAGCAGTTTATGGGCTGGGGGCTCCTACGAGCAGTACTTC. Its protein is CTSSLWAGGSYEQYF.

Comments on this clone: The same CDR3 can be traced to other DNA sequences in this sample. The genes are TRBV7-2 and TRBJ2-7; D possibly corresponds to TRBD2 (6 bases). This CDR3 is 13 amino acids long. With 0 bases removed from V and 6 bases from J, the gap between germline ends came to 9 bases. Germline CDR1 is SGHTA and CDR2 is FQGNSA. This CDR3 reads CASSLARTTEQYV. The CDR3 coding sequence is TGTGCCAGCAGCTTAGCCCGGACTACCGAGCAGTACGTC.

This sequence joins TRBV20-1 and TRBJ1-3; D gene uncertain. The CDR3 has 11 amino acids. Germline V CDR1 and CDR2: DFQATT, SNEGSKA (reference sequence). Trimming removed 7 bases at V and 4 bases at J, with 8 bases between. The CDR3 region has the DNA TGCAGTGTCCCGAGGGGAAACACCATATATTTT. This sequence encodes CSVPRGNTIYF.

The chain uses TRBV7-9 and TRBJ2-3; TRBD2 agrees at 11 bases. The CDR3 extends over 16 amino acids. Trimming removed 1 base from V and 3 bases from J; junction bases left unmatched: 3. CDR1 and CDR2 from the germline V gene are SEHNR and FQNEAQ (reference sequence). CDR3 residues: CASSLVLAGGTDTQYF. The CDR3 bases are TGTGCCAGCAGCTTAGTGCTAGCGGGAGGAACAGATACGCAGTATTTT.

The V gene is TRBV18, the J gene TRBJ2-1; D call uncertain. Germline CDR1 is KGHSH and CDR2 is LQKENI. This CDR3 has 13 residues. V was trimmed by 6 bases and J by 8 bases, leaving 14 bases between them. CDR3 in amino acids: CASSILDSDEQFF. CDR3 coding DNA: TGTGCCAGCTCTATTTTGGATTCGGATGAGCAGTTCTTC.

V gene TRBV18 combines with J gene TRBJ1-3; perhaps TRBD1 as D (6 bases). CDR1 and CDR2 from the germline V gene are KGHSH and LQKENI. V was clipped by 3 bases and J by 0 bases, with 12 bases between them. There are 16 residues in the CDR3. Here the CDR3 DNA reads TGTGCCAGCTCACCTGGGACATCGGACTCTGGAAACACCATATATTTT. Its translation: CASSPGTSDSGNTIYF.

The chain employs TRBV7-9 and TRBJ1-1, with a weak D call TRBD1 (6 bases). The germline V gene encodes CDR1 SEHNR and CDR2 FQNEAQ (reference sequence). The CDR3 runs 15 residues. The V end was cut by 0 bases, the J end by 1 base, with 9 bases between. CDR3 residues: CASSLAPQGNTEAFF. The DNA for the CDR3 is TGTGCCAGCAGCTTAGCGCCACAGGGGAACACTGAAGCTTTCTTT.

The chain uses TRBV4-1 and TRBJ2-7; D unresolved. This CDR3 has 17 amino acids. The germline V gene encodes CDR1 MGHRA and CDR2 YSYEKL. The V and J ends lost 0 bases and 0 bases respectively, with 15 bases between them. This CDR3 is CASSQDITTRSSYEQYF. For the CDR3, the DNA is TGCGCCAGCAGCCAAGATATCACGACAAGAAGCTCCTACGAGCAGTACTTC.

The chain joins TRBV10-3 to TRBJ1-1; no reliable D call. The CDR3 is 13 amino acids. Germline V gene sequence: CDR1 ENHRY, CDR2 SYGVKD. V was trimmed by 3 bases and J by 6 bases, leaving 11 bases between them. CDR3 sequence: CAISDGLSAEAFF. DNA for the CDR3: TGTGCCATCAGTGACGGGCTGTCCGCTGAAGCTTTCTTT.

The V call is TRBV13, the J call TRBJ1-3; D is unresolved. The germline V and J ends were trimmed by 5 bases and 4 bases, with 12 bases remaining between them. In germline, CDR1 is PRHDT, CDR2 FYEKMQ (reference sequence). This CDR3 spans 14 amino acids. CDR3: CASSLTGTGNTIYF. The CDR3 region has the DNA TGTGCCAGCAGCCTGACGGGTACAGGAAACACCATATATTTT.

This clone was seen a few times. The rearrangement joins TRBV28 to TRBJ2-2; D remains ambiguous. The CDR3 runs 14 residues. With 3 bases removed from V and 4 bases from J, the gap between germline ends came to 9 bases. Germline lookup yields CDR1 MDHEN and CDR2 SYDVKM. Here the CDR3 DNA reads TGTGCCAGCAGTTTCCTAGATTCCACCGGGGAGCTGTTTTTT. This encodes CASSFLDSTGELFF.

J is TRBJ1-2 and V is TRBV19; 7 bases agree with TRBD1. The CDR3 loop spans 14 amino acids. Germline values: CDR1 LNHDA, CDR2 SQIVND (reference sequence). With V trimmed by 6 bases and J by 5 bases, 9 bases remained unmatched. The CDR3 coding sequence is TGTGCCAGTAGCCCTAGACAGGGACCGTATGGCTACACCTTC. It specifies CASSPRQGPYGYTF.

The CDR3 region has the DNA TGTGCCAGCAGTGAGGACACTGAAGAGACCCAGTACTTC. Protein sequence: CASSEDTEETQYF. The gene calls are TRBV6-1 and TRBJ2-5; TRBD1 is a possible D gene (5 bases). The germline CDR1 and CDR2 sequences are MNHNS and SASEGT. Trimming removed 3 bases at V and 3 bases at J, with 8 bases between. The CDR3 covers 13 residues.

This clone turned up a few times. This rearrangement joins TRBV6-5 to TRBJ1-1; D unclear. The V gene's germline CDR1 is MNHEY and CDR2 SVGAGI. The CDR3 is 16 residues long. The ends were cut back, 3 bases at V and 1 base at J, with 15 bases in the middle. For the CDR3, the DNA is TGTGCCAGCAGTTATGGACTTTTTCTCGGGAACACTGAAGCTTTCTTT. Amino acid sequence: CASSYGLFLGNTEAFF.